This TCR beta chain appears in the sequencing data of a study of regulatory T cells in long-lasting Graves disease. The study's findings and limits: It was peripheral blood alone, not thyroid tissue, that was studied. Persistent patients had a count of shared public clonotypes (approximately 3,000) that exceeded that of new patients (approximately 1,000). Lower TCR diversity characterized persistent Graves' patients relative to newly diagnosed patients.

Time point denoted: persistent/refractory GD, antithyroid drugs over 5 years with positive TRAb. Following extraction of RNA from PBMCs, that RNA was used to make the TCR library. Each of the patients was recruited from an endocrinology department situated in Xi'an, China. Germline CDR1 and CDR2: GTSNPN and SVGIG (reference sequence). CDR3 length: 13 amino acids. After removal of 8 bases from V and 7 bases from J, the junction contained 10 bases not matched to a gene. About this clonotype: Its matching antigen is unknown.

Sequencing libraries for TCR beta were prepared with iRepertoire HTBI primers and Arm-PCR of CDR3 regions. TCRdb re-called the multiplex PCR reads through MiXCR, storing one row per CDR3 protein. The table records under 500,000 distinct CDR3 sequences, roughly 20% of them present only once. This sequence joins TRBV30 and TRBJ1-5; TRBD1 matches 8 bases. Sequencing was performed on peripheral blood mononuclear cells (PBMCs), taken when the disease was refractory, from a patient treated with antithyroid drugs. The sequence was obtained from a female donor with Graves disease. The CDR3, as DNA: TGTGCCGGTTCGACAGGGGATGGGCAGCCCCAGCATTTT. Amino acid sequence: CAGSTGDGQPQHF.